Each of the 14 T cell receptor beta chains below was sequenced from the same sample in a study of beta chain features in type 1 diabetes. The isolated RNA, all of it, was reverse transcribed, so expressed TCRB transcripts were what got sequenced. TCRdb's table, derived via immunoSEQ multiplex PCR, lists solely in-frame clones and lacks some. The table lists approximately 37,000 clones, around 60% of them singletons. The sequenced sample was Tregs from blood. Every receptor here comes from a woman in her 30s in good health.

The chain has TRBV7-9 and TRBJ1-1; D gene unclear. Germline values: CDR1 SEHNR, CDR2 FQNEAQ (reference sequence). V shed 3 bases and J shed 2 bases, with 10 bases lying between them. The length of the CDR3 is 14 residues. CDR3 protein: CASSFGGYNTEAFF. The CDR3 bases are TGTGCCAGCAGCTTCGGAGGGTATAACACTGAAGCTTTCTTT. The full variable domain, in which reference TRBV7-9 and TRBJ1-1 provide the parts outside the CDR3, is DTGVSQNPRHKITKRGQNVTFRCDPISEHNRLYWYRQTLGQGPEFLTYFQNEAQLEKSRLLSDRFSAERPKGSFSTLEIQRTEQGDSAMYLCASSFGGYNTEAFFGQGTRLTVV.

This clone was counted only a few times. The rearrangement joins TRBV11-2 to TRBJ2-7; 9 positions agree with TRBD2. The germline V gene has CDR1 SGHAT and CDR2 FQNNGV. This CDR3 spans 15 amino acids. V shed 0 bases and J 3 bases; nucleotides not matched to a gene: 3. The CDR3 loop is CASSLELAGYYEQYF. Written as DNA, the CDR3 is TGTGCCAGCAGCTTAGAACTAGCGGGCTACTACGAGCAGTACTTC.

This chain links TRBV7-2 with TRBJ2-5; 7 bases align to TRBD1. V gave up 2 bases and J gave up 4 bases; unmatched junction bases: 7. This CDR3 is 15 amino acids long. The germline V gene encodes CDR1 SGHTA and CDR2 FQGNSA. The CDR3: CASSLHQQGIETQYF. In DNA form, the CDR3 reads TGTGCCAGCAGCTTACATCAACAGGGGATAGAGACCCAGTACTTC. The variable domain in full, with the rest retrieved from reference TRBV7-2 and TRBJ2-5, is GAGVSQSPSNKVTEKGKDVELRCDPISGHTALYWYRQSLGQGLEFLIYFQGNSAPDKSGLPSDRFSAERTGGSVSTLTIQRTQQEDSAVYLCASSLHQQGIETQYFGPGTRLLVL.

The genes are TRBV27 and TRBJ1-2; a possible D gene is TRBD1 (6 bases). Trimming removed 6 bases from V and 4 bases from J, with 18 bases in between. The germline V gene encodes CDR1 MNHEY and CDR2 SMNVEV (reference sequence). CDR3 length: 15 amino acids. The CDR3 protein is CASSRDPGQFYGYTF. CDR3 bases: TGTGCCAGCAGCCGCGACCCCGGACAGTTCTATGGCTACACCTTC.

This clone was picked up a small number of times. This sequence joins TRBV18 and TRBJ2-1; 9 nucleotides agree with TRBD1. This CDR3 is 17 amino acids long. Germline loops: CDR1 KGHSH, CDR2 LQKENI. V lost 3 bases to trimming and J lost 4 bases; unmatched junction nucleotides: 10. CDR3 DNA sequence: TGTGCCAGCTCACCTCAGTTCGGGACAGGGAAATACAATGAGCAGTTCTTC. Its translation is CASSPQFGTGKYNEQFF.

The chain recombines TRBV5-4 with TRBJ2-1, with 7 bases that match TRBD2. This CDR3 contains 15 residues. V dropped 8 bases and J dropped 3; count of bases not matched to a gene: 11. In germline, CDR1 is SGHNT, CDR2 YYREEE (reference sequence). CDR3 residues: CASHWLAGDYNEQFF. CDR3 in DNA: TGTGCCAGTCACTGGTTGGCGGGGGACTACAATGAGCAGTTCTTC.

This clone is judged medium-sized. The DNA for the CDR3 is TGTGCCAGCAGCAGAAGTCCGGGACAGGCCTTCTCTGGGGCCAACGTCCTGACTTTC. Residues: CASSRSPGQAFSGANVLTF. The chain combines TRBV7-2 with TRBJ2-6; TRBD1 matches 8 bases. The CDR3 extends over 19 amino acids. Germline V CDR1 and CDR2: SGHTA, FQGNSA. J gave up 0 bases and V 5 bases, and 12 bases lay outside the gene matches.

This chain links TRBV2 with TRBJ2-7, with D possibly TRBD2 on 5 matching bases. V lost 7 bases and J 3 bases, leaving 16 bases between the germline ends. The CDR3 loop spans 14 amino acids. Germline-derived CDR1 and CDR2 are SNHLY and FYNNEI. The CDR3 loop reads CASKRVVGGYEQYF. DNA of the CDR3: TGTGCCAGCAAGAGGGTGGTTGGAGGCTACGAGCAGTACTTC.

The V gene is TRBV7-9, the J gene TRBJ2-5; D gene unclear. The CDR3 runs to 15 residues. In germline, CDR1 is SEHNR, CDR2 FQNEAQ (reference sequence). The V gene lost 5 bases and the J gene lost 5 bases, with 18 bases spanning the gap. The CDR3 loop reads CASSRYTSGYETQYF. The CDR3 region has the DNA TGTGCCAGCAGCCGGTATACGAGTGGTTATGAGACCCAGTACTTC.

This chain joins TRBV9 and TRBJ2-3; 7 positions agree with TRBD2. The V and J ends lost 4 bases and 2 bases, in that order; junction bases with no gene match: 7. Germline V CDR1 and CDR2: SGDLS, YYNGEE. The length of the CDR3 is 15 residues. The CDR3 DNA reads as TGTGCCAGCAGCCCACGTGGGAGGGCCACAGATACGCAGTATTTT. It is translated as CASSPRGRATDTQYF.

The chain links TRBV27 to TRBJ1-2; possible D gene TRBD1, 6 bases. This CDR3 is built from 13 residues. V was cut by 3 bases and J by 3 bases, with 8 bases left in between. Germline lookup yields CDR1 MNHEY and CDR2 SMNVEV (reference sequence). CDR3 DNA sequence: TGTGCCAGCAGTTTCCAGGGGCACTATGGCTACACCTTC. As protein: CASSFQGHYGYTF.

The V call is TRBV6-6, the J call TRBJ1-5; D possibly corresponds to TRBD1 (6 bases). CDR1 and CDR2 from the germline V gene are MNHNY and SVGAGI (reference sequence). The CDR3 covers 15 residues. V dropped 6 bases and J dropped 0 bases, with 12 bases sitting between them. The DNA for the CDR3 is TGTGCCAGCAGCTGGGACACCTTTAGCAATCAGCCCCAGCATTTT. Its protein product is CASSWDTFSNQPQHF.

CDR3 residues: CASSPLPGLAGDNEQFF. The CDR3 nucleotides read TGTGCCAGCTCACCTCTACCGGGACTAGCGGGGGACAATGAGCAGTTCTTC. The chain couples TRBV18 to TRBJ2-1; 14 bases fit TRBD2. Germline V gene data show CDR1 as KGHSH and CDR2 as LQKENI. This CDR3 is built from 17 residues. V lost 3 bases, J lost 5 bases, and 6 bases stayed unmatched.

The V call is TRBV2, the J call TRBJ2-1; 11 bases line up with TRBD1. This CDR3 region has 22 residues. Losses at the gene ends were 5 bases for V and 0 bases for J; bases not matched to a gene: 21. The germline gives CDR1 SNHLY, CDR2 FYNNEI. As DNA, the CDR3 is TGTGCCAGCAGTCTTTGGACAGGGGGCATAGGACTAGCGAAGAGCTCCTACAATGAGCAGTTCTTC. This translates into CASSLWTGGIGLAKSSYNEQFF.